These 26 T cell receptor beta chains originate from one sample sequenced in a study of T cell responses to AZD1222 COVID-19 vaccine. The data were produced by immunoSEQ multiplex PCR, yet TCRdb's version contains in-frame clones alone and is incomplete. The data show 150,000 to 170,000 clones, 88% seen once. The specimen comprised peripheral blood, sampled on day 0 of AZD1222 vaccination. These receptors were taken from an adult in good health.

J is TRBJ1-2 and V is TRBV7-8, with D unclear. CDR3 length: 15 amino acids. Per the germline V gene, CDR1 is SGHVS and CDR2 is FQNEAQ. Trimming removed 5 bases from V and 0 bases from J, with 13 bases in between. The CDR3 nucleotides read TGTGCCAGCAGCGCAGAAGGGTTAGCTAACTATGGCTACACCTTC. Translating gives CASSAEGLANYGYTF.

The V call is TRBV6-4, the J call TRBJ2-1; TRBD1 or TRBD2 may be the D gene (5 bases each). The ends were cut back, 8 bases at V and 8 bases at J, with 25 bases in the middle. Germline V CDR1 and CDR2: MRHNA, SNTAGT. This CDR3 comprises 16 residues. CDR3 bases: TGTGCCAGCCTCCGGTTGGGGGACCAGAACTTCGATGAGCAGTTCTTC. Protein product: CASLRLGDQNFDEQFF.

This chain connects TRBV7-2 to TRBJ1-3; D perhaps matches TRBD1 (5 bases). Trimming stripped 5 bases from V and 4 bases from J, with 12 bases between. This CDR3 has 14 amino acids. Germline-derived CDR1 and CDR2 are SGHTA and FQGNSA. Written as DNA, the CDR3 is TGTGCCAGCAGCCCCCAGGGTGGCGGAAACACCATATATTTT. It yields the protein CASSPQGGGNTIYF.

This sequence joins TRBV4-1 and TRBJ1-1; no definite D call. Trimming took off 4 bases at V and 1 base at J, with 10 bases between the two ends. Germline CDR1 MGHRA, CDR2 YSYEKL. The CDR3 is 14 amino acids. CDR3 in DNA: TGCGCCAGCAGCCTCCTCCCAGGGAACACTGAAGCTTTCTTT. Its protein is CASSLLPGNTEAFF.

V usage is TRBV4-3 and J usage is TRBJ2-1; 7 positions match TRBD2. V lost 2 bases and J lost 2; bases outside the gene matches: 6. From germline, CDR1 is LGHNA and CDR2 YSLEER. The CDR3 totals 16 residues. CDR3 sequence: CASSQRDGGTYNEQFF. The CDR3 DNA is TGCGCCAGCAGCCAAAGGGACGGGGGGACCTACAATGAGCAGTTCTTC.

This sequence joins TRBV6-2 or TRBV6-3 and TRBJ2-5; weak D call: TRBD1 (5 bases). V lost 2 bases and J 5 bases, leaving 15 bases between the germline ends. CDR1 and CDR2 from the germline V gene are MNHEY and SVGEGT. The length of the CDR3 is 15 residues. The CDR3 sequence: CASSYGAPTWETQYF. CDR3 bases: TGTGCCAGCAGTTACGGGGCCCCCACCTGGGAGACCCAGTACTTC.

This clone was counted once. DNA for the CDR3: TGTGCCAGCAGCGGCCCGGGAACCACCCTCTACGAGCAGTACTTC. It specifies CASSGPGTTLYEQYF. V gene TRBV28 combines with J gene TRBJ2-7; the D gene is possibly TRBD2 (5 bases). With 6 bases removed from V and 3 bases from J, the gap between germline ends came to 18 bases. The germline CDR1 and CDR2 sequences are MDHEN and SYDVKM. There are 15 residues in the CDR3.

The rearrangement joins TRBV2 to TRBJ1-6, with D possibly TRBD1 on 6 matching bases. The CDR3 contains 15 residues. The V gene's germline CDR1 is SNHLY and CDR2 FYNNEI. With 1 base removed from V and 9 bases from J, the gap between germline ends came to 13 bases. CDR3 nucleotides: TGTGCCAGCAGTGAAGATGGGAGCAGGGGTTCACCCCTCCACTTT. This codes for CASSEDGSRGSPLHF.

This clone has just one count. The V and J genes are TRBV5-6 and TRBJ2-7, with a weak D call TRBD2 (5 bases). V was shortened by 4 bases and J by 6 bases, with 17 bases between the two germline ends. Looked up from germline, CDR1 is SGHDT and CDR2 is YYEEEE. The CDR3 is 14 residues long. This chain's CDR3 is CASSEGLVGSEQYF. For the CDR3, the DNA is TGTGCCAGCAGCGAAGGACTTGTAGGCTCCGAGCAGTACTTC.

The sample holds one count of this clone. V gene TRBV2 combines with J gene TRBJ2-1, with 10 bases matching TRBD2. Per germline, CDR1 SNHLY and CDR2 FYNNEI. This CDR3 has 14 amino acids. V shed 8 bases, J shed 2 bases, and the junction held 3 bases outside the gene matches. CDR3 loop: CASRSGGAYNEQFF. The CDR3 DNA reads as TGTGCCAGCCGAAGCGGGGGGGCCTACAATGAGCAGTTCTTC.

The genes are TRBV10-2 and TRBJ1-1, with 7 positions matching TRBD1. The V segment lost 3 bases and the J segment 1 base; nucleotides outside the gene matches: 5. The CDR3 runs to 15 residues. CDR1 and CDR2 (germline): WSHSY, SAAADI. CDR3 coding DNA: TGCGCCAGCAGTGACTTGACAGGGAGGAACACTGAAGCTTTCTTT. This translates into CASSDLTGRNTEAFF.

The chain joins TRBV5-4 to TRBJ2-2; D may be TRBD1 (5 bases). The CDR3 runs to 16 residues. The V gene lost 0 bases and the J gene lost 6 bases, with 15 bases spanning the gap. CDR1 is SGHNT and CDR2 is YYREEE in the germline V gene (reference sequence). The chain's CDR3 is CASSLALGLGAGELFF. CDR3 coding DNA: TGTGCCAGCAGCTTGGCCCTCGGGTTAGGGGCCGGGGAGCTGTTTTTT.

The rearrangement joins TRBV19 to TRBJ1-1; 8 bases are a match to TRBD1. Per the germline V gene, CDR1 is LNHDA and CDR2 is SQIVND (reference sequence). The CDR3 has 15 amino acids. The V and J ends lost 3 bases and 4 bases, in that order; junction bases with no gene match: 7. DNA for the CDR3: TGTGCCAGTAGTATGGGGACAGGTCCAGGCACTGAAGCTTTCTTT. Encoded protein: CASSMGTGPGTEAFF.

The V gene is TRBV19, the J gene TRBJ1-1, with no clear D. CDR3 length equals 15 residues. Germline V gene lookup returns CDR1 LNHDA and CDR2 SQIVND (reference sequence). V dropped 7 bases and J dropped 1 base, with 16 bases sitting between them. Here the CDR3 DNA reads TGTGCCAGTACTCTCAGTTGGCGATCGAACACTGAAGCTTTCTTT. Protein product: CASTLSWRSNTEAFF. The variable domain in full, completed from reference TRBV19 and TRBJ1-1, reads DGGITQSPKYLFRKEGQNVTLSCEQNLNHDAMYWYRQDPGQGLRLIYYSQIVNDFQKGDIAEGYSVSREKKESFPLTVTSAQKNPTAFYLCASTLSWRSNTEAFFGQGTRLTVV.

CDR3 nucleotides: TGTGCCAGCAGCGTAGCTATGGGGGAATCTGAAGCTTTCTTT. It yields the protein CASSVAMGESEAFF. This rearrangement joins TRBV9 to TRBJ1-1, with D maybe TRBD1 (5 bases). The CDR3 consists of 14 residues. The germline gives CDR1 SGDLS, CDR2 YYNGEE. V gave up 0 bases and J gave up 6 bases, with 12 bases separating them.

The genes are TRBV19 and TRBJ2-6, with a tentative D call TRBD1 (6 bases). CDR3 length: 15 residues. V lost 6 bases to trimming and J lost 4 bases, with 13 bases between them. Germline V gives CDR1 LNHDA, CDR2 SQIVND (reference sequence). The DNA of the CDR3 is TGTGCCAGTAGACACAGGGCCTCAGGGGCCAACGTCCTGACTTTC. Protein sequence: CASRHRASGANVLTF.

V and J are TRBV19 and TRBJ2-3, with D unresolved. Germline V gene lookup returns CDR1 LNHDA and CDR2 SQIVND (reference sequence). V lost 2 bases to trimming and J lost 2 bases, with 11 bases between them. CDR3 size: 15 residues. The DNA of the CDR3 is TGTGCCAGTAGTATAACCCCAGTGATCACAGATACGCAGTATTTT. Its translation is CASSITPVITDTQYF.

The chain couples TRBV9 to TRBJ2-2; D gene uncertain. Trimming stripped 0 bases from V and 4 bases from J, with 13 bases between. The CDR3 sequence is 16 residues long. Germline CDR1 SGDLS, CDR2 YYNGEE. CDR3 loop: CASSVDGSVGTGELFF. As DNA, the CDR3 is TGTGCCAGCAGCGTAGATGGCTCCGTGGGCACCGGGGAGCTGTTTTTT.

This clone showed up just once. This rearrangement joins TRBV5-4 to TRBJ1-6, with 9 bases fitting TRBD1. This CDR3 contains 16 residues. Germline CDR1 reads SGHNT; CDR2 reads YYREEE (reference sequence). The V segment lost 0 bases and the J segment 10 bases; nucleotides outside the gene matches: 8. CDR3 nucleotide sequence: TGTGCCAGCAGCTTGGCCGTCGGGACAGGGTACTCACCCCTCCACTTT. This sequence encodes CASSLAVGTGYSPLHF.

V gene TRBV6-5 combines with J gene TRBJ2-3, with TRBD2 matching 11 bases. The germline gives CDR1 MNHEY, CDR2 SVGAGI. Trimming took 7 bases from V and 8 from J; bases not matched to a gene: 11. The CDR3 contains 15 residues. The CDR3 region is CASTQTSGARSTQYF. The CDR3, as DNA: TGTGCCAGCACTCAGACTAGCGGGGCCCGTTCTACGCAGTATTTT.

The V gene is TRBV11-3, the J gene TRBJ1-2; D perhaps matches TRBD1 (5 bases). The CDR3 sequence is 13 residues long. V was trimmed by 2 bases and J by 5 bases, leaving 9 bases between them. Germline V lookup: CDR1 SGHNT, CDR2 YENEEA. CDR3: CASSLRDGYGYTF. In DNA form, the CDR3 reads TGTGCCAGCAGCTTAAGGGACGGTTATGGCTACACCTTC.

The chain's CDR3 is CASSFPSDNEQFF. The CDR3 nucleotides are TGTGCCAGCAGTTTCCCCAGCGACAATGAGCAGTTCTTC. This chain links TRBV27 with TRBJ2-1; no reliable D call. V lost 3 bases, J lost 5 bases, and 8 bases lay in between. This CDR3 has 13 amino acids. CDR1 and CDR2 from the germline V gene are MNHEY and SMNVEV (reference sequence).

This clone is a singleton in its sample. This chain joins TRBV2 and TRBJ1-1, with a possible D match to TRBD1 (5 bases). Germline CDR1 reads SNHLY; CDR2 reads FYNNEI. The CDR3 length is 13 residues. V shed 6 bases and J shed 4 bases, with 12 bases lying between them. In DNA, the CDR3 is TGTGCCAGCAGGGTGGGGGGATCCACTGAAGCTTTCTTT. It specifies CASRVGGSTEAFF.

About this clone: The sample carries other DNA sequences with the same CDR3. The chain couples TRBV18 to TRBJ1-1; weak D call: TRBD1 (5 bases). Germline values: CDR1 KGHSH, CDR2 LQKENI. There are 13 residues in the CDR3. The V gene lost 3 bases and the J gene lost 1 base, with 6 bases spanning the gap. In DNA form, the CDR3 reads TGTGCCAGCTCACCCAGGGAGAACACTGAAGCTTTCTTT. Its translation: CASSPRENTEAFF.

This clone was counted between two and nine times. The V and J genes are TRBV2 and TRBJ1-2; possible D gene TRBD1, 6 bases. The germline CDR1 and CDR2 sequences are SNHLY and FYNNEI. The CDR3 covers 13 residues. Trimming took 8 bases from V and 3 from J, leaving 13 bases between them. The CDR3 here is CASRGGDDYGYTF. In nucleotides, the CDR3 is TGTGCCAGCCGGGGGGGCGACGACTATGGCTACACCTTC.

This rearrangement joins TRBV11-2 to TRBJ2-7; 11 nucleotides line up with TRBD1. Germline V gives CDR1 SGHAT, CDR2 FQNNGV. This CDR3 contains 19 residues. V lost 5 bases, J lost 4 bases, and 19 bases stayed unmatched. Here the CDR3 reads CASSHSMGTGGLRSYEQYF. CDR3 DNA: TGTGCCAGCAGCCACTCCATGGGGACAGGGGGGTTGAGGTCGTACGAGCAGTACTTC.